This T cell receptor (beta chain) was sequenced for a study of early T cells in non-severe SARS-CoV-2 infection. Overall study context: The input, bulk RNA from unsorted whole blood, was sequenced, and chains were unpaired.

CDR3 length: 13 residues. In germline, CDR1 is MDHEN, CDR2 SYDVKM. Trimming removed 3 bases at V and 3 bases at J, with 8 bases between. TCRdb reprocessed the 5' RACE reads with MiXCR, giving one entry per CDR3 protein. Of 70,000 to 90,000 distinct CDR3 sequences in the sample, about an eighth were seen once. V gene TRBV28 combines with J gene TRBJ1-1; unclear D gene. The sequenced sample was whole blood. The origin of this receptor is an adult who was a healthcare worker with PCR-confirmed SARS-CoV-2 infection or an uninfected control (not recorded which). Here the CDR3 reads CASSLGRDTEAFF. The CDR3 nucleotides read TGTGCCAGCAGTTTGGGCCGCGACACTGAAGCTTTCTTT.